The sequence of this T cell receptor beta chain was determined in a study of cytomegalovirus exposure and HLA in healthy donors. Notes on the study in general: More clonal expansion characterized HLA-associated TCR beta chains than equally common others in a later analysis. Previously analyzed data showed that most TCR beta V segments were productive at a frequency of about 87% or about 30%. Sequencing likely generated an artifact that appeared as a cluster of highly shared sequence variants.

The PCR ran on 60 Vbeta and 13 Jbeta primers. The repertoire was sequenced with immunoSEQ multiplex PCR; TCRdb's copy has only in-frame clones and lacks some. The repertoire has approximately 140,000 clones, roughly 80% of them found once; the top ten carry 4.5% to 6.5%. Germline V gene lookup returns CDR1 SGHTA and CDR2 FQGNSA. This CDR3 has 14 residues. The ends were cut back, 4 bases at V and 4 bases at J, with 14 bases in the middle. Concerning this clone: No antigen is known for it.

The TCR comes from a male donor in good health and CMV-seronegative. The material sequenced was PBMCs. The chain couples TRBV7-2 to TRBJ2-7; tentatively, D is TRBD1 (5 bases). In nucleotides, the CDR3 is TGTGCCAGCAGCTCTGACAGTAAGGTATACGAGCAGTACTTC. This sequence encodes CASSSDSKVYEQYF.